This T cell receptor (beta chain) was profiled in a study of regulatory T cells in long-lasting Graves disease. The study, taken as a whole, reports: Favored usage of TRBV28, TRBJ1-2 and TRBJ2-5 was recorded in persistent disease.

A remark on this clonotype: Its antigen remains unidentified.

The time point: newly diagnosed GD, antithyroid drugs for less than 3 months. TCR sequences were obtained from RNA taken from PBMCs. The patients were drawn from one endocrinology department in Xi'an, China. Into tubes containing EDTA, roughly 8.8 milliliters of peripheral blood were drawn. The CDR3 consists of 14 residues. CDR1 and CDR2 (germline): DFQATT, SNEGSKA (reference sequence). V was clipped by 2 bases and J by 2 bases, with 12 bases between them. CDR3-region Arm-PCR and iRepertoire HTBI primers produced the TCR beta libraries. TCRdb itself ran the multiplex PCR reads through MiXCR, one entry per CDR3 protein. The sample shows more than 400,000 distinct CDR3 sequences, around 15% of them seen only once. These records were also assigned to another study, of T cells in Graves' hyperthyroidism and ophthalmopathy. That source adds: Ophthalmopathy was distinguished from stable hyperthyroidism by 13 V-J signatures.

The sequenced sample was peripheral blood mononuclear cells (PBMCs), obtained at new diagnosis, from a patient treated with antithyroid drugs. The clonotype was recovered from a man between 40 and 49 years old with Graves disease. This sequence joins TRBV20-1 and TRBJ2-5; D call uncertain. CDR3 protein: CSARRPPVQETQYF. DNA for the CDR3: TGCAGTGCTAGACGCCCCCCAGTGCAAGAGACCCAGTACTTC.